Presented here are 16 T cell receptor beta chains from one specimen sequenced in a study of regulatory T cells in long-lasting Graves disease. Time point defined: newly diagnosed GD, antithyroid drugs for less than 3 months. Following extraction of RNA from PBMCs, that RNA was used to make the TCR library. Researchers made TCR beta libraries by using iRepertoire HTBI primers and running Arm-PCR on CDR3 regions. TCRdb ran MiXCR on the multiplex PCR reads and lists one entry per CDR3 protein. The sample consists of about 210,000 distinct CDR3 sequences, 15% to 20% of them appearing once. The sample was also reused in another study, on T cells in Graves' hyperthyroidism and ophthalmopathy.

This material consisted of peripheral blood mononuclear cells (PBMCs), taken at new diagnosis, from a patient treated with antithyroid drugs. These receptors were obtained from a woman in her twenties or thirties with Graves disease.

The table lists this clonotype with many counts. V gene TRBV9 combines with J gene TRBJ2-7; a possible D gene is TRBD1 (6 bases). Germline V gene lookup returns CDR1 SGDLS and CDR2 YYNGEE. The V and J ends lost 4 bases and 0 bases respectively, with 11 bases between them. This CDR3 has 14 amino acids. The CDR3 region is CASSPRTDSYEQYF. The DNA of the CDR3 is TGTGCCAGCAGCCCCCGGACAGACTCCTACGAGCAGTACTTC. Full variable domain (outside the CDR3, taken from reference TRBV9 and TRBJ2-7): DSGVTQTPKHLITATGQRVTLRCSPRSGDLSVYWYQQSLDQGLQFLIQYYNGEERAKGNILERFSAQQFPDLHSELNLSSLELGDSALYFCASSPRTDSYEQYFGPGTRLTVT.

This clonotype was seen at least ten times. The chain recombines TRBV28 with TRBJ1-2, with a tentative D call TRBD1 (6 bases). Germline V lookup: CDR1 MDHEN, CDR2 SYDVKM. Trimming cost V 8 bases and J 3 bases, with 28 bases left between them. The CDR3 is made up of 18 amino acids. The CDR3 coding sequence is TGTGCCAGCGCGAACTCAGGGGCCCATCCGTCCTACGACTATGGCTACACCTTC. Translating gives CASANSGAHPSYDYGYTF.

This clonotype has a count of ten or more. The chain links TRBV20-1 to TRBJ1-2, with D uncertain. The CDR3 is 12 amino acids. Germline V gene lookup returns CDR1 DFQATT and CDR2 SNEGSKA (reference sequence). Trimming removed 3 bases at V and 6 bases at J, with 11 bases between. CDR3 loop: CSASLTANGYTF. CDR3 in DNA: TGCAGTGCTAGTTTAACAGCAAATGGCTACACCTTC.

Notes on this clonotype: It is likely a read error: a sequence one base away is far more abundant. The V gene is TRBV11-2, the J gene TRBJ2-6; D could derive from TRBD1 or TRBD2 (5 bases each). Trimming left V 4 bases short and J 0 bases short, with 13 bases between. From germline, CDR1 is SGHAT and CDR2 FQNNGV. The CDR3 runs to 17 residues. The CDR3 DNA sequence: TGTGCCAGCAGCTCCGGGACGGCTTTCTCTGGGGCCAACGTCCTGACTTTC. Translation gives CASSSGTAFSGANVLTF.

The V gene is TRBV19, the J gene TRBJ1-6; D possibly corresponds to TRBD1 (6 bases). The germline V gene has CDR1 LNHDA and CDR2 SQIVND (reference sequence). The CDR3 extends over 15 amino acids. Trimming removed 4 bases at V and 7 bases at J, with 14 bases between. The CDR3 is CASSTQGQRNSPLHF. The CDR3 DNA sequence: TGTGCCAGTAGTACACAGGGCCAGAGGAATTCACCCCTCCACTTT.

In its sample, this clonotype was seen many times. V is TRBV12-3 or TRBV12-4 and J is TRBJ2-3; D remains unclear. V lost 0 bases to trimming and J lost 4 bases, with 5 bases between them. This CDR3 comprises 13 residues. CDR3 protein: CASSLAGSDTQYF. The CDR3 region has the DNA TGTGCCAGCAGTTTAGCGGGTTCAGATACGCAGTATTTT.

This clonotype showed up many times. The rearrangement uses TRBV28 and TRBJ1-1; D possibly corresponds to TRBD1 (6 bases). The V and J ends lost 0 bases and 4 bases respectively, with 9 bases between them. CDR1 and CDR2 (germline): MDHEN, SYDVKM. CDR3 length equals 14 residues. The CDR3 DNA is TGTGCCAGCAGTTTATGGCAGGGGTTCACTGAAGCTTTCTTT. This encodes CASSLWQGFTEAFF.

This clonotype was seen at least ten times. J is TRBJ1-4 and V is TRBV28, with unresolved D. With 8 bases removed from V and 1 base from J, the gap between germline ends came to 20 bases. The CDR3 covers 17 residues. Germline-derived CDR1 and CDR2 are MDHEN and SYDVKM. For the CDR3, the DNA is TGTGCCAGCTCCTTTAGGACCCCGGCTGGAACTAATGAAAAACTGTTTTTT. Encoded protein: CASSFRTPAGTNEKLFF.

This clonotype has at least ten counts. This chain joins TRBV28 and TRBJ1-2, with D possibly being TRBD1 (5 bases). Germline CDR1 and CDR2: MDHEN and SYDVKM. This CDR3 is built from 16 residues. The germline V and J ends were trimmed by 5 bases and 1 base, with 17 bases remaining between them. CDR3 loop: CASSAGRLLFNYGYTF. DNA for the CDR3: TGTGCCAGCAGTGCGGGACGGCTCCTCTTTAACTATGGCTACACCTTC.

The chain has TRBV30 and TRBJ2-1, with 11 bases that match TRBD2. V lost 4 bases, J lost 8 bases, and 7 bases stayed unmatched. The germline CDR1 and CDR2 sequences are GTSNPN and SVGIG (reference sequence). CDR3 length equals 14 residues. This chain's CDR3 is CAWTTSGSLDEQFF. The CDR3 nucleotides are TGTGCCTGGACAACTAGCGGGAGTTTGGATGAGCAGTTCTTC.

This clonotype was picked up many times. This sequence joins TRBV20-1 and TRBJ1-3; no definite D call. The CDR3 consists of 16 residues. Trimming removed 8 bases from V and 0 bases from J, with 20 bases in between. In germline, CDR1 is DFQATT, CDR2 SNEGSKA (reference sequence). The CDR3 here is CSTNGDRASSGNTIYF. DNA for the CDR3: TGCAGTACTAATGGAGACCGGGCGAGCTCTGGAAACACCATATATTTT.

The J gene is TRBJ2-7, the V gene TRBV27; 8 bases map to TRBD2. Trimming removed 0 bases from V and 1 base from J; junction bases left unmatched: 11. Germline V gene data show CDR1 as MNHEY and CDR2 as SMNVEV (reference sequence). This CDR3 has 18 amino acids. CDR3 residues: CASSLSSLPSGSSYEQYF. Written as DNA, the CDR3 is TGTGCCAGCAGTTTATCGTCTCTTCCTAGCGGGTCGTCCTACGAGCAGTACTTC.

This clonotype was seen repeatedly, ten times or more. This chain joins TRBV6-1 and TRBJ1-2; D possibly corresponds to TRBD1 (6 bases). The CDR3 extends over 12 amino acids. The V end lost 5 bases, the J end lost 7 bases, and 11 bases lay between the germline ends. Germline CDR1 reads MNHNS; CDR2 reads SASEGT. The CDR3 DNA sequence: TGTGCCAGCAGTACTCAGGGGTTTGGCTACACCTTC. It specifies CASSTQGFGYTF.

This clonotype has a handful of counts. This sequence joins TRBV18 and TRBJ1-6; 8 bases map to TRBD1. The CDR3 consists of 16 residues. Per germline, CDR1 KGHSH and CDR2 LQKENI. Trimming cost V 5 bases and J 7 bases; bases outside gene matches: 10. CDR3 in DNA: TGTGCCAGCTCAAGCTCTTCAGGGGGCACCAATTCACCCCTCCACTTT. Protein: CASSSSSGGTNSPLHF.

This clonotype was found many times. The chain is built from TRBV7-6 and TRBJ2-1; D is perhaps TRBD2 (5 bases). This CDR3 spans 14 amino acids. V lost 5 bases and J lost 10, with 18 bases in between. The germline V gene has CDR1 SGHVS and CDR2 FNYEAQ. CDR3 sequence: CASSREIGLGEQFF. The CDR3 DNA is TGTGCCAGCAGCAGGGAGATTGGGTTGGGGGAGCAGTTCTTC.

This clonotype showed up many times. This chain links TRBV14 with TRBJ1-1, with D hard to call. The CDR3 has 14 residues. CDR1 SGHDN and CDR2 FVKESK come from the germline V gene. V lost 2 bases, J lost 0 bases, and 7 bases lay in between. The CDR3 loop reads CASSQTTVNTEAFF. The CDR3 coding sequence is TGTGCCAGCAGCCAAACGACGGTGAACACTGAAGCTTTCTTT.